These T cell receptor beta chains were read from a single sample in a study of blood T cells in healthy people across ages. TCRdb used MiXCR to reprocess the 5' RACE reads, holding one entry per CDR3 protein. The sample carries 850,000 to 1,000,000 distinct CDR3 sequences, roughly 43% recorded once. The sequenced sample was blood. The origin of the receptors is a young man in good health. Each CDR3 is given with its conserved first and last residue. A D gene is named only where the DNA matches it firmly. Expanded clones get a size class; other rows say once, few or many, or leave the size out.

length: 16; size: few; V: TRBV3-1; D: TRBD2; J: TRBJ2-1; CDR3: CASSQDQRGGYNEQFF; DNA: TGTGCCAGCAGCCAAGATCAGCGGGGGGGTTACAATGAGCAGTTCTTC
length: 16; size: NA; V: TRBV3-1; D: NA; J: TRBJ1-6; CDR3: CASSQAHGARVSPLHF; DNA: TGTGCCAGCAGCCAAGCTCACGGGGCTAGGGTTTCACCCCTCCACTTT
length: 17; size: few; V: TRBV20-1; D: NA; J: TRBJ1-4; CDR3: CSARRLRQLATNEKLFF; DNA: TGCAGTGCTAGGCGGTTACGACAGCTTGCAACTAATGAAAAACTGTTTTTT
length: 16; size: NA; V: TRBV5-1; D: NA; J: TRBJ2-1; CDR3: CASSPPGTGIYNEQFF; DNA: TGCGCCAGCAGCCCGCCCGGGACTGGGATCTACAATGAGCAGTTCTTC
length: 15; size: few; V: TRBV6-2/TRBV6-3; D: NA; J: TRBJ2-3; CDR3: CASSSQGRLADTQYF; DNA: TGTGCCAGCAGTTCACAGGGGAGGCTGGCAGATACGCAGTATTTT
length: 15; size: NA; V: TRBV7-6; D: NA; J: TRBJ2-1; CDR3: CASSLVLSGYNEQFF; DNA: TGTGCCAGCAGCTTAGTTCTATCGGGGTACAATGAGCAGTTCTTC
length: 14; size: NA; V: TRBV4-1; D: NA; J: TRBJ1-1; CDR3: CASSQDPEDTEAFF; DNA: TGCGCCAGCAGCCAAGATCCTGAGGACACTGAAGCTTTCTTT
length: 13; size: NA; V: TRBV28; D: NA; J: TRBJ1-6; CDR3: CASRTDFNSPLHF; DNA: TGTGCCAGCAGAACCGATTTTAATTCACCCCTCCACTTT
length: 15; size: few; V: TRBV6-2/TRBV6-3; D: NA; J: TRBJ2-7; CDR3: CASSRLGRESYEQYF; DNA: TGTGCCAGCAGCCGTCTAGGACGAGAATCCTACGAGCAGTACTTC
length: 13; size: few; V: TRBV7-3; D: NA; J: TRBJ2-1; CDR3: CASSPNFDNEQFF; DNA: TGTGCCAGCAGTCCTAACTTCGACAATGAGCAGTTCTTC
length: 16; size: NA; V: TRBV7-9; D: NA; J: TRBJ1-2; CDR3: CASSQLTGPMDYGYTF; DNA: TGTGCCAGCAGCCAGCTGACAGGACCCATGGACTATGGCTACACCTTC
length: 13; size: once; V: TRBV12-3/TRBV12-4; D: NA; J: TRBJ2-4; CDR3: CASRPRAAGIQYF; DNA: TGTGCCAGCAGACCTCGGGCCGCGGGCATTCAGTACTTC
length: 15; size: NA; V: TRBV25-1; D: NA; J: TRBJ2-5; CDR3: CASSPPQLGQETQYF; DNA: TGTGCCAGCAGCCCCCCCCAGCTCGGCCAAGAGACCCAGTACTTC
length: 15; size: few; V: TRBV6-2/TRBV6-3; D: TRBD1; J: TRBJ2-5; CDR3: CASSHSGTGKETQYF; DNA: TGTGCCAGCAGTCACTCCGGGACAGGGAAAGAGACCCAGTACTTC
length: 15; size: few; V: TRBV7-2; D: NA; J: TRBJ2-3; CDR3: CAGSLPGPGGDTQYF; DNA: TGTGCCGGCAGCTTACCCGGTCCAGGAGGAGATACGCAGTATTTT
length: 15; size: many; V: TRBV12-3/TRBV12-4; D: TRBD1; J: TRBJ2-2; CDR3: CASSLRTGGTGELFF; DNA: TGTGCCAGCAGTTTAAGAACAGGGGGTACCGGGGAGCTGTTTTTT
length: 15; size: once; V: TRBV20-1; D: NA; J: TRBJ1-6; CDR3: CTRVRGPDYNSPLHF; DNA: TGCACCCGAGTCCGGGGACCAGACTATAATTCACCCCTCCACTTT
length: 13; size: NA; V: TRBV4-1; D: NA; J: TRBJ2-7; CDR3: CASSHRQLGEQYF; DNA: TGCGCCAGCAGCCACCGACAGTTGGGCGAGCAGTACTTC
length: 15; size: NA; V: TRBV12-3/TRBV12-4; D: NA; J: TRBJ1-4; CDR3: CASSPRGSGGEKLFF; DNA: TGTGCCAGCAGTCCCCGAGGCAGCGGAGGGGAAAAACTGTTTTTT
length: 14; size: many; V: TRBV4-1; D: TRBD2; J: TRBJ2-1; CDR3: CASSQTSDPGEQFF; DNA: TGCGCCAGCAGCCAGACTAGCGACCCCGGTGAGCAGTTCTTC
length: 13; size: NA; V: TRBV12-3/TRBV12-4; D: NA; J: TRBJ1-5; CDR3: CASSWGTDQPQHF; DNA: TGTGCCAGTTCGTGGGGGACGGATCAGCCCCAGCATTTT